This T cell receptor (beta chain) was identified during a study of blood T cell repertoires in COVID-19. Whole-study context: Samples taken during acute and convalescent COVID-19 were collected in the United States, Italy and Spain. PBMCs, B-cell-depleted T cells, or T cells provided the cDNA or gDNA that made up the material.

The CDR3 is 12 amino acids. V was shortened by 4 bases and J by 7 bases, with 5 bases between the two germline ends. The V gene's germline CDR1 is LNHDA and CDR2 SQIVND (reference sequence). In the study's own analysis: Estimated nucleated cell counts came from reference gene primer amplification. TCRdb's table, derived via immunoSEQ multiplex PCR, lists solely in-frame clones and lacks some. Clonal size and the V and J genes are those of that table, whereas D and trimming came from the DNA. In the table there are more than 55,000 clones, roughly 80% of which are singletons. The sequence derives from an elderly woman with acute or convalescent COVID-19. The chain has TRBV19 and TRBJ1-6; no definite D call. Material: peripheral blood. CDR3 region: CASSNGNSPLHF. For the CDR3, the DNA is TGTGCCAGTAGTAACGGGAATTCACCCCTCCACTTT.